These 14 T cell receptor beta chains share one sample of origin, sequenced in a study of blood T cell repertoires in COVID-19. Libraries were prepared by immunoSEQ multiplex PCR; TCRdb keeps only in-frame clonotypes and omits some of them. The sample has a few hundred thousand clones, about 88% seen once; the top ten hold less than 3%. Specimen: PBMCs or T cells enriched from blood (not recorded which). These receptors came from a woman between 50 and 59 years old who had recovered from COVID-19.

This chain joins TRBV4-1 and TRBJ1-6; 7 nucleotides line up with TRBD1. Germline loops: CDR1 MGHRA, CDR2 YSYEKL. There are 16 residues in the CDR3. With 2 bases clipped from V and 7 bases from J, the junction kept 8 bases outside the gene matches. The chain's CDR3 is CASSQLTGQINSPLHF. The CDR3 DNA follows: TGCGCCAGCAGCCAATTGACGGGACAGATCAATTCACCCCTCCACTTT.

The chain couples TRBV19 to TRBJ1-1, with D unclear. This CDR3 comprises 15 residues. CDR1 and CDR2 (germline): LNHDA, SQIVND (reference sequence). V lost 1 base, J lost 5 bases, and 14 bases lay in between. CDR3 loop: CASSIAGFGKTEAFF. Here the CDR3 DNA reads TGTGCCAGTAGTATAGCGGGGTTCGGGAAAACTGAAGCTTTCTTT.

The V and J genes are TRBV3-1 (or the pseudogene TRBV3-2) and TRBJ1-6; D gene unclear. Trimming left V 4 bases short and J 6 bases short, with 7 bases between. The CDR3 loop spans 13 amino acids. Germline V gives CDR1 LGHDT, CDR2 YNNKEL (reference sequence). The CDR3 sequence is CASSRRGNSPLHF. CDR3 DNA sequence: TGTGCCAGCAGCCGACGGGGTAATTCACCCCTCCACTTT.

The chain links TRBV2 to TRBJ1-6; 7 nucleotides agree with TRBD1. Germline CDR1 and CDR2: SNHLY and FYNNEI. Trimming took 1 base from V and 9 from J; bases not matched to a gene: 9. The CDR3 consists of 16 residues. As DNA, the CDR3 is TGTGCCAGCAGTGAAGTCCGACAGGGAAATGGTTCACCCCTCCACTTT. It encodes CASSEVRQGNGSPLHF.

This chain links TRBV19 with TRBJ2-1; 7 bases fit TRBD1. Germline V gene data show CDR1 as LNHDA and CDR2 as SQIVND (reference sequence). The CDR3 runs to 16 residues. J was trimmed by 8 bases and V by 5 bases; bases with no gene match: 15. CDR3 in DNA: TGTGCCAGTAGTTTCCTGGACAGGTTTGCGGCGGATGAGCAGTTCTTC. This gives the protein CASSFLDRFAADEQFF.

This clone was recorded once. V and J are TRBV5-1 and TRBJ2-5; 8 bases align to TRBD2. The CDR3 totals 16 residues. Losses at the gene ends were 0 bases for V and 2 bases for J; bases not matched to a gene: 6. The germline V gene has CDR1 SGHRS and CDR2 YFSETQ. The DNA of the CDR3 is TGCGCCAGCAGCTTGGCTAAGGCGGGAGGACAAGAGACCCAGTACTTC. Translation: CASSLAKAGGQETQYF.

The chain carries TRBV6-2 or TRBV6-3 and TRBJ2-7, with TRBD1 identical over 8 bases. The CDR3 runs 15 residues. Per germline, CDR1 MNHEY and CDR2 SVGEGT. V shed 5 bases, J shed 3 bases, and the junction held 9 bases outside the gene matches. CDR3 sequence (DNA): TGTGCCAGCAGTCCAAACAGGGGGTCACTCTACGAGCAGTACTTC. Amino acid sequence: CASSPNRGSLYEQYF.

This clone was counted a single time. This rearrangement joins TRBV5-5 to TRBJ1-1; D not resolved. V shed 4 bases and J shed 3 bases, with 4 bases lying between them. The CDR3 is 11 residues long. The germline V gene has CDR1 SGHKS and CDR2 YYEKEE (reference sequence). The DNA for the CDR3 is TGTGCCAGCAGCCAGGACACTGAAGCTTTCTTT. It specifies CASSQDTEAFF.

This rearrangement joins TRBV18 to TRBJ2-3; no definite D call. The CDR3 extends over 16 amino acids. The V end was cut by 0 bases, the J end by 0 bases, with 10 bases between. Germline V gene data show CDR1 as KGHSH and CDR2 as LQKENI. As DNA, the CDR3 is TGTGCCAGCTCACCACCGGGCTCCCTCAGCACAGATACGCAGTATTTT. Translating gives CASSPPGSLSTDTQYF.

The V and J genes are TRBV2 and TRBJ2-7; 11 bases are a match to TRBD1. CDR1 SNHLY and CDR2 FYNNEI come from the germline V gene. CDR3 length: 15 amino acids. V trimming: 6 bases; J trimming: 3 bases; junction bases outside the gene matches: 7. The CDR3 coding sequence is TGTGCCAGCAGCGTTCCGGGACAGGGGGACTACGAGCAGTACTTC. The encoded protein is CASSVPGQGDYEQYF.

The chain couples TRBV30 to TRBJ1-6; a possible D gene is TRBD1 (6 bases). There are 13 residues in the CDR3. Germline-derived CDR1 and CDR2 are GTSNPN and SVGIG (reference sequence). Trimming stripped 4 bases from V and 10 bases from J, with 14 bases between. CDR3 amino acids: CAWKPDSLSPLHF. CDR3 in DNA: TGTGCCTGGAAACCGGACAGTCTATCACCCCTCCACTTT.

Points on this clone: Additional DNA sequences in this sample encode the identical CDR3. The CDR3, as DNA: TGTGCCAGTAGTATCGACAGGGGCCTCTCCTACGAGCAGTACTTC. This sequence encodes CASSIDRGLSYEQYF. The chain links TRBV19 to TRBJ2-7, with TRBD1 identical over 8 bases. CDR1 LNHDA and CDR2 SQIVND come from the germline V gene (reference sequence). J gave up 0 bases and V 3 bases, and 4 bases lay outside the gene matches. The CDR3 loop spans 15 amino acids.

The chain combines TRBV5-1 with TRBJ1-4; 9 bases match TRBD1. V lost 5 bases to trimming and J lost 6 bases; unmatched junction nucleotides: 8. The CDR3 contains 15 residues. CDR1 SGHRS and CDR2 YFSETQ come from the germline V gene. CDR3 sequence reads: CASSTEGQGYEKLFF. CDR3 DNA sequence: TGCGCCAGCAGTACCGAGGGACAGGGATATGAAAAACTGTTTTTT.

The chain carries TRBV5-4 and TRBJ1-5; 8 bases are shared with TRBD1. J gave up 5 bases and V 2 bases, and 3 bases lay outside the gene matches. The CDR3 spans 14 residues. The germline gives CDR1 SGHNT, CDR2 YYREEE (reference sequence). DNA for the CDR3: TGTGCCAGCAGCTTCGCAGGGGGCGATCAGCCCCAGCATTTT. Its translation: CASSFAGGDQPQHF. Based on the CDR3 plus reference TRBV5-4 and TRBJ1-5, the full variable domain is ETGVTQSPTHLIKTRGQQVTLRCSSQSGHNTVSWYQQALGQGPQFIFQYYREEENGRGNFPPRFSGLQFPNYSSELNVNALELDDSALYLCASSFAGGDQPQHFGDGTRLSIL.